The rows below give T cell receptor gamma chains drawn from one sample of a study of gamma-delta T cells after stem cell transplantation. TCRdb reanalyzed the RT-PCR reads using CATT. The table lists a few hundred gamma-chain clones, 46% of them singletons, with less than 35% in the top ten. Input material: gamma-delta T cells. The receptors here all came from a human donor. It is not recorded whose cells these are; they may come from a transplant donor. The CDR3 runs from the conserved cysteine through the conserved F or W. Fields, in order: clone size, J gene, V gene, CDR3 protein, CDR3 DNA. The size entry gives once, few, many, or a class for an expanded clone.

hyperexpanded	TRGJP	TRGV9	CALWEVQELGKKIKVF	TGTGCCTTGTGGGAGGTGCAGGAGTTGGGCAAAAAAATCAAGGTATTT
large	TRGJP1	TRGV4	CATWDGPYTTGWFKIF	TGTGCCACCTGGGATGGGCCCTATACCACTGGTTGGTTCAAGATATTT
large	TRGJ1/TRGJ2	TRGV9	CALWEPYYYKKLF	TGTGCCTTGTGGGAGCCATATTATTATAAGAAACTCTTT
large	TRGJ1/TRGJ2	TRGV3	CATWDRPCYKKLF	TGTGCCACCTGGGACAGGCCTTGTTATAAGAAACTCTTT
hyperexpanded	TRGJ1/TRGJ2	TRGV4	CATWDGYYKKLF	TGTGCCACCTGGGATGGTTATTATAAGAAACTCTTT
large	TRGJ1/TRGJ2	TRGV4	CATWDGASYYKKLF	TGTGCCACCTGGGATGGCGCCTCTTATTATAAGAAACTCTTT
hyperexpanded	TRGJ1/TRGJ2	TRGV3	CATWDRPDYYKKLF	TGTGCCACCTGGGACAGGCCGGATTATTATAAGAAACTCTTT
hyperexpanded	TRGJ1/TRGJ2	TRGV4	CATWDLYYKKLF	TGTGCCACCTGGGACCTTTATTATAAGAAACTCTTT